This is a list of T cell receptor beta chains from one sample in a study of blood T cell repertoires in COVID-19. Produced via immunoSEQ multiplex PCR; TCRdb's table is partial and in-frame only. The sample holds approximately 61,000 clones, roughly 88% seen once. Sequenced sample: peripheral blood. Receptors originate from a woman of 80 years or more with active COVID-19. Both conserved end residues are part of each CDR3. Each record gives: D gene, clone size, J gene, V gene, CDR3 protein, CDR3 DNA. A D gene is named only where the DNA matches it firmly. Clone size appears in some rows only: once, few, many, or a class for an expanded clone.

TRBD1,-,TRBJ1-5,TRBV19,CASTQGGQPQHF,TGTGCCAGTACCCAGGGGGGTCAGCCCCAGCATTTT
-,-,TRBJ2-7,TRBV5-4,CASSRTVGEQYF,TGTGCCAGCAGCCGGACAGTGGGGGAGCAGTACTTC
TRBD1,-,TRBJ1-5,TRBV28,CASSLGRGLRQPQHF,TGTGCCAGCAGTTTAGGCAGGGGGCTGCGGCAGCCCCAGCATTTT
-,-,TRBJ1-3,TRBV18,CASSPGGNSGNTIYF,TGTGCCAGCTCCCCCGGTGGTAACTCTGGAAACACCATATATTTT
TRBD2,-,TRBJ2-4,TRBV2,CASSTGTRGGIQYF,TGTGCCAGCAGTACCGGGACTCGGGGGGGTATTCAGTACTTC
-,-,TRBJ2-3,TRBV10-1,CASSERGPTDTQYF,TGCGCCAGCAGTGAACGAGGCCCCACAGATACGCAGTATTTT
TRBD2,-,TRBJ2-1,TRBV9,CASSASGGSYNEQFF,TGTGCCAGCAGCGCTAGCGGGGGTTCCTACAATGAGCAGTTCTTC
-,-,TRBJ1-1,TRBV30,CAWLLPRGAFF,TGTGCCTGGCTCCTTCCGCGGGGAGCTTTCTTT
-,once,TRBJ1-1,TRBV5-4,CASSSDRFRGTEAFF,TGTGCCAGCAGCTCCGACCGATTTCGAGGGACTGAAGCTTTCTTT
-,-,TRBJ1-5,TRBV21-1,CASSKGRGRGCNQPQHF,TGTGCCAGCAGCAAAGGGAGGGGGCGCGGGTGCAATCAGCCCCAGCATTTT